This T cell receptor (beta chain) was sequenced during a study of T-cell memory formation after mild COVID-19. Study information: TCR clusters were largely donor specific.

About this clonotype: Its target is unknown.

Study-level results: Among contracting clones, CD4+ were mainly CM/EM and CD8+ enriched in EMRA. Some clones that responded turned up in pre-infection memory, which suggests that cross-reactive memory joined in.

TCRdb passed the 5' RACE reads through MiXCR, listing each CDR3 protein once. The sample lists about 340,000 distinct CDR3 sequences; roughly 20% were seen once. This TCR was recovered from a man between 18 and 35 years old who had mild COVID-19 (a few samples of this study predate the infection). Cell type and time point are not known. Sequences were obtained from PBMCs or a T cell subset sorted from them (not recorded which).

CDR3 coding DNA: TGCGCCAGCAGCCTCTTCCATAGCAATCAGCCCCAGCATTTT. Translation: CASSLFHSNQPQHF. The chain couples TRBV4-1 to TRBJ1-5; D uncertain. The ends were cut back, 4 bases at V and 0 bases at J, with 7 bases in the middle. CDR1 and CDR2 from the germline V gene are MGHRA and YSYEKL. The CDR3 is made up of 14 amino acids.